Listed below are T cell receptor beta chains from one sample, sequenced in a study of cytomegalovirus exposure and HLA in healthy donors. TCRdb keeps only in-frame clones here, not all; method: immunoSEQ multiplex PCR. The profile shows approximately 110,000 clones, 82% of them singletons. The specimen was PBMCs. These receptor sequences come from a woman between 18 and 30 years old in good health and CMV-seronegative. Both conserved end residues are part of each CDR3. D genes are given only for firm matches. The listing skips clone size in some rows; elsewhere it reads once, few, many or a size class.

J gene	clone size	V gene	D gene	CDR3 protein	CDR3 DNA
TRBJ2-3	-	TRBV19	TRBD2	CASSMLAGAADTQYF	TGTGCCAGTAGTATGCTAGCGGGGGCCGCAGATACGCAGTATTTT
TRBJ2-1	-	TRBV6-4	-	CASSATSYNEQFF	TGTGCCAGCAGTGCCACTAGCTATAATGAGCAGTTCTTC
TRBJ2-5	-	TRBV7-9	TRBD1	CASSNGTASQETQYF	TGTGCCAGCAGCAACGGGACAGCCTCCCAAGAGACCCAGTACTTC
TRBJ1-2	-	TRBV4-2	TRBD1	CASSQEGQGNYGYTF	TGTGCCAGCAGCCAAGAGGGACAGGGGAACTATGGCTACACCTTC
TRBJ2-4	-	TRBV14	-	CASRGSGWGNIQYF	TGTGCCAGCAGAGGCAGCGGGTGGGGGAACATTCAGTACTTC
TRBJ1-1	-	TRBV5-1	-	CASSPRDTGRSEAFF	TGCGCCAGCAGCCCCCGGGACACCGGGCGGAGTGAAGCTTTCTTT
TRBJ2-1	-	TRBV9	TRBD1	CASSDGTGGRDEQFF	TGTGCCAGCAGCGACGGGACAGGAGGGCGGGATGAGCAGTTCTTC
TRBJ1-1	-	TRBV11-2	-	CASSLQGTTEAFF	TGTGCCAGCAGCTTACAGGGGACCACTGAAGCTTTCTTT
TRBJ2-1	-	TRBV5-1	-	CASSLAVSGNNEQFF	TGCGCCAGCAGCTTGGCAGTCTCGGGAAACAATGAGCAGTTCTTC
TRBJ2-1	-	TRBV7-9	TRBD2	CASSLLGLKRERNEQFF	TGTGCCAGCAGCTTACTGGGGCTAAAGCGGGAGAGGAATGAGCAGTTCTTC
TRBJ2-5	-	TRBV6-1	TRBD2	CASSEAGGYQETQYF	TGTGCCAGCAGTGAGGCGGGAGGCTATCAAGAGACCCAGTACTTC
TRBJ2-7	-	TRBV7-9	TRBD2	CASSHWTSGIAEQYF	TGTGCCAGCAGTCACTGGACTAGCGGGATAGCCGAGCAGTACTTC
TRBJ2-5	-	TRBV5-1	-	CASIGEGETQYF	TGCGCCAGCATCGGAGAAGGTGAGACCCAGTACTTC
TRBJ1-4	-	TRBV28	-	CASSFLGAGKLFF	TGTGCCAGCAGTTTTTTGGGCGCGGGGAAACTGTTTTTT
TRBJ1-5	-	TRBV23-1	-	CASSQYVSGQGGQPQHF	TGCGCCAGCAGTCAATACGTTTCAGGGCAGGGAGGGCAGCCCCAGCATTTT
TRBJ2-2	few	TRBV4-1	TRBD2	CASSQVAGGFTGELFF	TGCGCCAGCAGCCAGGTAGCGGGGGGATTCACCGGGGAGCTGTTTTTT
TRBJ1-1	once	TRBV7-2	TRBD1	CASSLDGGGASEAFF	TGTGCCAGCAGCTTAGACGGAGGGGGCGCTTCTGAAGCTTTCTTT
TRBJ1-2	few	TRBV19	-	CASSEDSYGYTF	TGTGCCAGTAGTGAGGACAGCTATGGCTACACCTTC
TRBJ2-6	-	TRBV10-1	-	CASRGGGGANVLTF	TGCGCCAGCCGAGGCGGTGGCGGGGCCAACGTCCTGACTTTC
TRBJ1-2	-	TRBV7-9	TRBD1	CASSLREKGQGDDGYTF	TGTGCCAGCAGCTTGCGAGAAAAAGGACAGGGGGACGATGGCTACACCTTC
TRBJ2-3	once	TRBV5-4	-	CASSLGQASTDTQYF	TGTGCCAGCAGCTTGGGACAGGCTAGCACAGATACGCAGTATTTT
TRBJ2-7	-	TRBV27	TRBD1	CASSLSPTGQDEQYF	TGTGCCAGCAGTTTAAGCCCGACAGGGCAAGACGAGCAGTACTTC
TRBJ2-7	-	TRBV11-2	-	CASSFRQFPYEQYF	TGTGCCAGCAGCTTCCGACAGTTCCCCTACGAGCAGTACTTC
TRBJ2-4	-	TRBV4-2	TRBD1	CASSQQGASKNIQYF	TGTGCCAGCAGCCAGCAGGGGGCATCCAAAAACATTCAGTACTTC
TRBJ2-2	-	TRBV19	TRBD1	CATTNGQGAGTGELFF	TGTGCCACGACAAATGGACAGGGGGCAGGTACCGGGGAGCTGTTTTTT
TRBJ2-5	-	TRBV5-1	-	CASSLGMGVGETQYF	TGCGCCAGCAGCCTGGGCATGGGCGTCGGAGAGACCCAGTACTTC
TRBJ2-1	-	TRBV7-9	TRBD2	CASISVSGRTNSGDEQFF	TGTGCCAGCATTTCGGTGAGCGGGAGGACTAACTCAGGGGATGAGCAGTTCTTC
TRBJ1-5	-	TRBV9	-	CASSPRVGGDQPQHF	TGTGCCAGCAGCCCCCGGGTGGGGGGGGATCAGCCCCAGCATTTT
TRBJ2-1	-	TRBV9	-	CASSKSNWGGGSSYNEQFF	TGTGCCAGCAGTAAGTCGAATTGGGGGGGCGGGAGCTCCTACAATGAGCAGTTCTTC
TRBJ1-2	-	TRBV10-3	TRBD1	CAISLTYRGNDYGYTF	TGTGCCATCAGTTTAACGTACAGGGGTAACGACTATGGCTACACCTTC
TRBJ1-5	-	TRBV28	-	CASRGWDQPQHF	TGTGCCAGCCGGGGGTGGGATCAGCCCCAGCATTTT
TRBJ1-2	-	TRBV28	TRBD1	CASRGQGLGSGYGYTF	TGTGCCAGCAGGGGACAGGGTCTAGGATCGGGGTATGGCTACACCTTC
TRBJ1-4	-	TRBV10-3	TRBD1	CAISDDRDGNEKLFF	TGTGCCATCAGTGATGACAGGGACGGTAATGAAAAACTGTTTTTT
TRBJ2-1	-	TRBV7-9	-	CASSGRDQRSYNEQFF	TGTGCCAGCAGCGGGCGGGACCAACGCTCCTACAATGAGCAGTTCTTC
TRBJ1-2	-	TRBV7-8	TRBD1	CASSPRQGRGYGYTF	TGTGCCAGCAGCCCAAGACAGGGAAGAGGATATGGCTACACCTTC
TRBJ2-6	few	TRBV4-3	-	CASSQDASSFSGANVLTF	TGCGCCAGCAGCCAAGATGCCTCTAGCTTCTCTGGGGCCAACGTCCTGACTTTC
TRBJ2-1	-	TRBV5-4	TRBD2	CASSLLAGRSNEQFF	TGTGCCAGCAGCTTACTAGCGGGGAGATCTAATGAGCAGTTCTTC
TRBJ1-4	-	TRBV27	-	CASSPRGAREKLFF	TGTGCCAGCAGCCCTCGGGGGGCACGGGAAAAACTGTTTTTT
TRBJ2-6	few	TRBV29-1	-	CSVELLAGANVLTF	TGCAGCGTTGAGTTATTAGCTGGGGCCAACGTCCTGACTTTC